Below, 12 T cell receptor beta chains from the same sample are listed, as sequenced in a study of human T cells and chemical hapten exposure. Specified time point: patch test 1, 2 weeks after DPC sensitization. The treatment: therapeutic diphenylcyclopropenone sensitization with weekly scalp DPC. Each CDR3 protein is one row after TCRdb ran MiXCR on the RACE reads. The sample contains roughly 74,000 distinct CDR3 sequences, about 32% of which appear only once. This specimen was whole blood, taken in connection with sensitization to the hapten diphenylcyclopropenone (DPC). The source is a man aged 40-49 years with alopecia areata. Some clones in this sample may be carry-over from other donors' samples.

This clonotype was counted only a few times. The V and J genes are TRBV4-2 and TRBJ1-1; 12 bases fit TRBD1. CDR1 LGHNA and CDR2 YNFKEQ come from the germline V gene. The CDR3 has 19 residues. V lost 3 bases, J lost 1 base, and 12 bases stayed unmatched. The CDR3 region is CASSHGTGGAVGANTEAFF. CDR3 nucleotide sequence: TGTGCCAGCAGCCATGGGACAGGGGGCGCGGTCGGGGCGAACACTGAAGCTTTCTTT.

As concerns this clonotype: One end of the junction does not line up with germline, which may come from a read error. The chain couples TRBV29-1 to TRBJ2-5, with unresolved D. CDR3 length: 10 amino acids. The germline V gene has CDR1 SQVTM and CDR2 ANQGSEA. CDR3 amino acids: CSVFGEAQYF. The CDR3 bases are TGCAGCGTTTTCGGAGAGGCCCAGTACTTC.

The V and J genes are TRBV20-1 and TRBJ1-1; D remains ambiguous. The V gene's germline CDR1 is DFQATT and CDR2 SNEGSKA (reference sequence). Trimming cost V 4 bases and J 6 bases, with 12 bases left between them. The CDR3 consists of 12 residues. The CDR3 here is CSAKLFSAEAFF. CDR3 bases: TGCAGTGCTAAATTGTTTAGCGCTGAAGCTTTCTTT.

This clonotype was counted between two and nine times. The rearrangement links TRBV20-1 to TRBJ2-1; weak D call: TRBD2 (5 bases). The germline CDR1 and CDR2 sequences are DFQATT and SNEGSKA (reference sequence). This CDR3 contains 12 residues. V lost 8 bases and J lost 2, with 10 bases in between. Here the CDR3 DNA reads TGCAGTCTGAGGGAGCCCTACAATGAGCAGTTCTTC. Translating it yields CSLREPYNEQFF.

The V gene is TRBV11-2, the J gene TRBJ2-7; unclear D gene. V shed 0 bases and J shed 3 bases, with 0 bases lying between them. The CDR3 runs to 11 residues. Germline CDR1 is SGHAT and CDR2 is FQNNGV. In DNA form, the CDR3 reads TGTGCCAGCAGCTTAGACTACGAGCAGTACTTC. This codes for CASSLDYEQYF.

V and J are TRBV10-3 and TRBJ2-3; either TRBD1 or TRBD2 may supply D (5 bases each). Deletions cut 1 base from V and 2 bases from J, with 10 bases between. Germline lookup yields CDR1 ENHRY and CDR2 SYGVKD. The CDR3 has 15 residues. This chain's CDR3 is CAISELGTNTDTQYF. The CDR3 region has the DNA TGTGCCATCAGTGAGTTGGGGACCAACACAGATACGCAGTATTTT.

J is TRBJ1-5 and V is TRBV27; D gene uncertain. This CDR3 has 15 residues. From germline, CDR1 is MNHEY and CDR2 SMNVEV (reference sequence). Trimming shortened V by 1 base and J by 2 bases, and 9 bases separated the two germline ends. The CDR3 sequence: CASSLLAFGNQPQHF. Here the CDR3 DNA reads TGTGCCAGCAGTTTATTGGCCTTCGGCAATCAGCCCCAGCATTTT.

J is TRBJ2-4 and V is TRBV6-2 or TRBV6-3; TRBD1 is a possible D gene (5 bases). CDR1 is MNHEY and CDR2 is SVGEGT in the germline V gene. Between the trimmed V and J ends, which lost 7 bases and 0 bases, there was a span of 16 bases. This CDR3 has 16 residues. The CDR3 bases are TGTGCCAGCACCAAAGGGGCCATTTTAGCCAAAAACATTCAGTACTTC. It is translated as CASTKGAILAKNIQYF.

V is TRBV4-2 and J is TRBJ1-4; D is unresolved. CDR1 is LGHNA, CDR2 YNFKEQ, per germline. The ends were cut back, 0 bases at V and 8 bases at J, with 7 bases in the middle. CDR3 length: 13 residues. Here the CDR3 DNA reads TGTGCCAGCAGCCAAGATCGAAAGGAAAAACTGTTTTTT. Protein: CASSQDRKEKLFF.

The chain has TRBV29-1 and TRBJ1-2, with TRBD1 matching 7 bases. Germline trimming cut 1 base from V and 6 bases from J; bases unmatched to any gene: 8. CDR3 length equals 14 residues. CDR1 and CDR2 from the germline V gene are SQVTM and ANQGSEA. CDR3 loop: CSVEVDREYDGYTF. Here the CDR3 DNA reads TGCAGCGTTGAAGTTGACAGGGAGTACGATGGCTACACCTTC. The complete variable domain, with remaining parts taken from reference TRBV29-1 and TRBJ1-2, reads SAVISQKPSRDICQRGTSLTIQCQVDSQVTMMFWYRQQPGQSLTLIATANQGSEATYESGFVIDKFPISRPNLTFSTLTVSNMSPEDSSIYLCSVEVDREYDGYTFGSGTRLTVV.

V usage is TRBV25-1 and J usage is TRBJ2-3, with a tentative D call TRBD2 (5 bases). CDR1 and CDR2 from the germline V gene are MGHDK and SYGVNS. V was cut by 5 bases and J by 10 bases, with 19 bases left in between. The CDR3 totals 14 residues. DNA for the CDR3: TGTGCCAGCAGTCCCCAAGGGCGTGTGAGGGCGCAGTATTTT. Amino acids: CASSPQGRVRAQYF.

V is TRBV6-5 and J is TRBJ2-2, with D possibly matching TRBD1 (5 bases). Between the trimmed V and J ends, which lost 6 bases and 2 bases, there was a span of 13 bases. The CDR3 is made up of 15 amino acids. Per the germline V gene, CDR1 is MNHEY and CDR2 is SVGAGI. This CDR3 is CASRQRQGNTGELFF. CDR3 DNA: TGTGCCAGCAGGCAAAGGCAGGGAAACACCGGGGAGCTGTTTTTT.